The clone carrying this TCR beta chain was seen just once. This specimen comes from a study of T cell changes during pregnancy in multiple sclerosis. Clones were sequenced by immunoSEQ multiplex PCR, and TCRdb holds only the in-frame ones, with some missing. The sample lists fewer than 70,000 clones, approximately 90% seen once, with roughly 2.6% in the top ten. Per germline, CDR1 SGDLS and CDR2 YYNGEE. The CDR3 length is 16 residues. V shed 0 bases and J 2 bases; nucleotides not matched to a gene: 2. The chain carries TRBV9 and TRBJ2-5; 12 bases agree with TRBD2. The receptor's source is a female donor in good health, enrolled as a control in a pregnancy study. The source material was peripheral blood, sampled in the second trimester of pregnancy. The CDR3: CASSVGLAGGQETQYF. The CDR3 nucleotides are TGTGCCAGCAGCGTAGGCCTAGCGGGAGGGCAAGAGACCCAGTACTTC.